This TCR beta chain was identified during a study of T cell repertoires in cytomegalovirus infection. In the study overall: The public TCR beta signatures pointed to both CMV infection and matching HLA type. Study-level results: Totalled public TCR beta family frequency picked out people who carried CMV plus the relevant HLA. HLA-C-restricted CMV clonotypes gave the most frequent clonotype in two of eight donors.

From the reads, TCRdb called clonotypes with MiXCR, one entry per CDR3 protein. The sample yields fewer than 300,000 distinct CDR3 sequences, roughly a quarter seen once. This clonotype was seen many times. As yet, its antigen is unknown. Germline CDR1 and CDR2: SGHTA and FQGNSA. The V end was cut by 1 base, the J end by 11 bases, with 11 bases between. The CDR3 spans 13 residues. Sequenced material: PBMCs. The source is a human donor in good health (CMV status not recorded). Some clones in this sample may be carry-over from other donors' samples. V usage is TRBV7-2 and J usage is TRBJ1-4; a possible D gene is TRBD1 (5 bases). The CDR3 bases are TGTGCCAGCAGCTTAGACTGGGGCGGGAAACTGTTTTTT. Translating gives CASSLDWGGKLFF.